These 23 T cell receptor beta chains were sequenced from one sample in a study of blood T cell repertoires in COVID-19. TCRdb keeps only in-frame clones here, not all; method: immunoSEQ multiplex PCR. Of some 100,000 clones in the sample, 88% were seen once. The sample consisted of peripheral blood. The receptors come from a man in his fifties with COVID-19, enrolled during active disease.

The gene calls are TRBV18 and TRBJ1-6; the match to TRBD1 covers 9 bases. Looked up from germline, CDR1 is KGHSH and CDR2 is LQKENI. V was clipped by 2 bases and J by 6 bases; unmatched bases: 5. CDR3 length: 16 residues. The CDR3 protein is CASSPSSGQGNSPLHF. In nucleotides, the CDR3 is TGTGCCAGCTCACCAAGTTCGGGACAGGGTAATTCACCCCTCCACTTT.

The gene calls are TRBV4-3 and TRBJ2-2, with D possibly matching TRBD2 (6 bases). This CDR3 spans 17 amino acids. Deletions cut 5 bases from V and 0 bases from J, with 16 bases between. CDR1 is LGHNA, CDR2 YSLEER, per germline. The CDR3 coding sequence is TGCGCCAGCAGCTCATGGGGAGGCAGATCGAACACCGGGGAGCTGTTTTTT. Its translation: CASSSWGGRSNTGELFF.

V gene TRBV10-3 combines with J gene TRBJ1-1; D possibly corresponds to TRBD1 (6 bases). The CDR3 extends over 14 amino acids. Between the trimmed V and J ends, which lost 3 bases and 11 bases, there was a span of 19 bases. CDR1 and CDR2 from the germline V gene are ENHRY and SYGVKD. CDR3 protein: CAISDAVRGLFAFF. The CDR3 DNA sequence: TGTGCCATCAGTGATGCTGTCAGGGGCCTTTTTGCTTTCTTT.

The table lists this clone with a count of one. This chain uses TRBV27 with TRBJ2-7; possible D gene TRBD1, 5 bases. V shed 3 bases and J shed 5 bases, with 17 bases lying between them. CDR1 and CDR2 (germline): MNHEY, SMNVEV (reference sequence). The CDR3 is made up of 15 amino acids. In DNA, the CDR3 is TGTGCCAGCAGTTTGTTACCTCTCAGGGTTAACGAGCAGTACTTC. This translates into CASSLLPLRVNEQYF.

Here the CDR3 reads CASSQEDYRGNQPQHF. The CDR3 DNA is TGTGCCAGCAGCCAAGAAGATTACAGGGGCAATCAGCCCCAGCATTTT. V is TRBV4-2 and J is TRBJ1-5; D might be TRBD1 (6 bases). The CDR3 length is 16 residues. Per the germline V gene, CDR1 is LGHNA and CDR2 is YNFKEQ. Trimming left V 0 bases short and J 2 bases short, with 11 bases between.

V usage is TRBV10-3 and J usage is TRBJ2-3; perhaps TRBD2 as D (5 bases). Germline loops: CDR1 ENHRY, CDR2 SYGVKD. The germline V and J ends were trimmed by 2 bases and 0 bases, with 6 bases remaining between them. This CDR3 has 14 residues. The CDR3 region is CAISERLSTDTQYF. The CDR3 region has the DNA TGTGCCATCAGTGAGAGACTAAGCACAGATACGCAGTATTTT.

V and J are TRBV4-1 and TRBJ2-3; tentative D call: TRBD2 (6 bases). V lost 3 bases and J lost 1, with 14 bases in between. CDR3 size: 16 residues. Germline V gene sequence: CDR1 MGHRA, CDR2 YSYEKL. In nucleotides, the CDR3 is TGCGCCAGCAGCCAGATCGGGCGGGGAGGCACAGATACGCAGTATTTT. Encoded protein: CASSQIGRGGTDTQYF.

This clone was seen just once. The J gene is TRBJ2-1, the V gene TRBV6-4, with TRBD2 matching 7 bases. The CDR3 runs to 15 residues. The ends lost 6 bases at V and 3 bases at J; junction bases unmatched: 8. Per the germline V gene, CDR1 is MRHNA and CDR2 is SNTAGT. CDR3 sequence reads: CASSASAGVYNEQFF. CDR3 bases: TGTGCCAGCAGCGCCTCTGCGGGGGTCTACAATGAGCAGTTCTTC.

The CDR3 protein is CASSIVHSSYEQYF. The CDR3 DNA reads as TGTGCCAGTAGTATAGTTCACAGCTCCTACGAGCAGTACTTC. This chain joins TRBV19 and TRBJ2-7, with D hard to call. The CDR3 spans 14 residues. Per the germline V gene, CDR1 is LNHDA and CDR2 is SQIVND (reference sequence). V gave up 1 base and J gave up 0 bases, with 7 bases separating them.

The chain's CDR3 is CASSLTGTGNEKLFF. CDR3 sequence (DNA): TGCGCCAGCAGCTTGACCGGGACAGGGAACGAAAAACTGTTTTTT. The J gene is TRBJ1-4, the V gene TRBV5-1, with 9 nucleotides matching TRBD1. CDR3 length equals 15 residues. V lost 1 base to trimming and J lost 8 bases; unmatched junction nucleotides: 6. Germline assignment: CDR1 SGHRS and CDR2 YFSETQ.

The rearrangement uses TRBV28 and TRBJ2-7; a weak D match, TRBD2 (7 bases). CDR1 and CDR2 from the germline V gene are MDHEN and SYDVKM. The CDR3 loop spans 14 amino acids. V was shortened by 6 bases and J by 6 bases, with 18 bases between the two germline ends. CDR3 coding DNA: TGTGCCAGCAGGTCCATTACAGGGAGGGGCGAGCAGTACTTC. This codes for CASRSITGRGEQYF. Drawing the rest from reference TRBV28 and TRBJ2-7, the complete variable domain is DVKVTQSSRYLVKRTGEKVFLECVQDMDHENMFWYRQDPGLGLRLIYFSYDVKMKEKGDIPEGYSVSREKKERFSLILESASTNQTSMYLCASRSITGRGEQYFGPGTRLTVT.

The V call is TRBV6-5, the J call TRBJ1-2; TRBD1 matches 10 bases. The CDR3 has 15 amino acids. Trimming took 2 bases from V and 8 from J; bases not matched to a gene: 8. Germline loops: CDR1 MNHEY, CDR2 SVGAGI. The DNA of the CDR3 is TGTGCCAGCAGTTACCAAGTGACAGGGGGCGGAGGCTACACCTTC. This sequence encodes CASSYQVTGGGGYTF.

CDR3 coding DNA: TGCGCCAGCAGCCCGATCGGGGGTTCCTATAATTCACCCCTCCACTTT. Protein product: CASSPIGGSYNSPLHF. The genes are TRBV5-1 and TRBJ1-6; tentative D call: TRBD1 (5 bases). From germline, CDR1 is SGHRS and CDR2 YFSETQ. Between the trimmed V and J ends, which lost 4 bases and 1 base, there was a span of 12 bases. This CDR3 has 16 amino acids.

The chain recombines TRBV4-3 with TRBJ1-1, with TRBD1 matching 7 bases. Germline V gene lookup returns CDR1 LGHNA and CDR2 YSLEER. This CDR3 has 14 residues. V gave up 4 bases and J gave up 0 bases; unmatched junction bases: 2. CDR3 amino acids: CASSRQGMNTEAFF. The CDR3 nucleotides are TGCGCCAGCAGCCGACAGGGAATGAACACTGAAGCTTTCTTT.

This sequence joins TRBV4-2 and TRBJ1-6; TRBD1 might be the D (6 bases). Trimming pared 0 bases from V and 4 bases from J, leaving 13 bases between. The CDR3 sequence is 17 residues long. Germline V gives CDR1 LGHNA, CDR2 YNFKEQ. The CDR3 DNA sequence: TGTGCCAGCAGCCAAGAGGTAACAGGGCAGTATAATTCACCCCTCCACTTT. It specifies CASSQEVTGQYNSPLHF.

The rearrangement joins TRBV12-3 or TRBV12-4 to TRBJ1-5; no clear D. Trimming pared 3 bases from V and 6 bases from J, leaving 6 bases between. The length of the CDR3 is 12 residues. In nucleotides, the CDR3 is TGTGCCAGCAGTTTGTTCCGTCAGCCCCAGCATTTT. Residues: CASSLFRQPQHF.

The chain carries TRBV29-1 and TRBJ2-2; 9 positions agree with TRBD1. The junction had 12 bases not matched to a gene; V was cut back by 6 bases and J by 4 bases. CDR1 and CDR2 (germline): SQVTM, ANQGSEA. The CDR3 contains 16 residues. CDR3 DNA sequence: TGCAGCGTCTCGCTCCGGGACAGGGTAGGCACCGGGGAGCTGTTTTTT. It yields the protein CSVSLRDRVGTGELFF.

V is TRBV6-5 and J is TRBJ2-7, with 9 bases matching TRBD1. The V gene end was trimmed by 6 bases and the J gene end by 3 bases; junction bases not matched to a gene: 6. There are 14 residues in the CDR3. Germline V lookup: CDR1 MNHEY, CDR2 SVGAGI. DNA of the CDR3: TGTGCCAGCAGGGAGGGGGGACAGGGCTACGAGCAGTACTTC. This gives the protein CASREGGQGYEQYF.

J is TRBJ1-1 and V is TRBV4-1; D is undetermined. CDR1 and CDR2 (germline): MGHRA, YSYEKL. This CDR3 has 15 amino acids. V gave up 0 bases and J gave up 0 bases, with 8 bases separating them. CDR3 amino acids: CASSQDPDLNTEAFF. As DNA, the CDR3 is TGCGCCAGCAGCCAAGATCCAGATCTGAACACTGAAGCTTTCTTT.

The chain combines TRBV7-3 with TRBJ2-3; D perhaps matches TRBD2 (5 bases). Trimming removed 5 bases at V and 0 bases at J, with 15 bases between. The CDR3 is made up of 16 amino acids. Germline-derived CDR1 and CDR2 are SGHTA and FQGTGA. CDR3 sequence reads: CASSPRAGFSTDTQYF. CDR3 sequence (DNA): TGTGCCAGCAGCCCGAGGGCAGGCTTTAGCACAGATACGCAGTATTTT. The entire variable domain, with the rest obtained from reference TRBV7-3 and TRBJ2-3, is as follows: GAGVSQTPSNKVTEKGKYVELRCDPISGHTALYWYRQSLGQGPEFLIYFQGTGAADDSGLPNDRFFAVRPEGSVSTLKIQRTERGDSAVYLCASSPRAGFSTDTQYFGPGTRLTVL.

The V call is TRBV6-5, the J call TRBJ2-7; 8 bases agree with TRBD2. The CDR3 loop spans 14 amino acids. Per the germline V gene, CDR1 is MNHEY and CDR2 is SVGAGI. V shed 2 bases and J 3 bases; nucleotides not matched to a gene: 3. The DNA of the CDR3 is TGTGCCAGCAGTTACAGACTAGCGAACTACGAGCAGTACTTC. It codes for CASSYRLANYEQYF.

The DNA of the CDR3 is TGTGCCAGCAGTTCCCGGGGTCCCTACGAGCAGTACTTC. It codes for CASSSRGPYEQYF. The chain recombines TRBV27 with TRBJ2-7; D is possibly TRBD2 (5 bases). V lost 4 bases and J 2 bases, leaving 9 bases between the germline ends. The CDR3 is made up of 13 amino acids. Looked up from germline, CDR1 is MNHEY and CDR2 is SMNVEV (reference sequence).

The chain uses TRBV2 and TRBJ2-2; no clear D. The CDR3 contains 14 residues. Trimming cost V 8 bases and J 1 base, with 11 bases left between them. CDR1 is SNHLY and CDR2 is FYNNEI in the germline V gene. CDR3 in DNA: TGTGCCAGCGTGGCAACCTGGAACACCGGGGAGCTGTTTTTT. The encoded protein is CASVATWNTGELFF. Filled out from reference TRBV2 and TRBJ2-2, the complete variable domain reads EPEVTQTPSHQVTQMGQEVILRCVPISNHLYFYWYRQILGQKVEFLVSFYNNEISEKSEIFDDQFSVERPDGSNFTLKIRSTKLEDSAMYFCASVATWNTGELFFGEGSRLTVL.